These 2 T cell receptor beta chains were sequenced from one sample in a study of blood T cell repertoires in COVID-19. Libraries were prepared by immunoSEQ multiplex PCR; TCRdb keeps only in-frame clonotypes and omits some of them. The repertoire includes some 320,000 clones, roughly nine tenths of them detected once, and around 2.5% sits in the top ten. What was sequenced was PBMCs or T cells enriched from blood (not recorded which). Receptors originate from a man in his 60s who had recovered from COVID-19.

The chain is built from TRBV6-5 and TRBJ2-5, with TRBD2 matching 7 bases. CDR3 size: 15 residues. Germline V lookup: CDR1 MNHEY, CDR2 SVGAGI. Trimming cost V 3 bases and J 1 base; bases outside gene matches: 5. The CDR3 spells CASSYAGLLQETQYF. As DNA, the CDR3 is TGTGCCAGCAGTTATGCGGGACTACTCCAAGAGACCCAGTACTTC.

The V call is TRBV6-6, the J call TRBJ2-1; D might be TRBD2 (5 bases). Between the trimmed V and J ends, which lost 2 bases and 2 bases, there was a span of 10 bases. Per the germline V gene, CDR1 is MNHNY and CDR2 is SVGAGI (reference sequence). The CDR3 is 15 residues long. CDR3 sequence: CASSYESGTYNEQFF. The DNA for the CDR3 is TGTGCCAGCAGTTACGAATCGGGAACCTACAATGAGCAGTTCTTC.